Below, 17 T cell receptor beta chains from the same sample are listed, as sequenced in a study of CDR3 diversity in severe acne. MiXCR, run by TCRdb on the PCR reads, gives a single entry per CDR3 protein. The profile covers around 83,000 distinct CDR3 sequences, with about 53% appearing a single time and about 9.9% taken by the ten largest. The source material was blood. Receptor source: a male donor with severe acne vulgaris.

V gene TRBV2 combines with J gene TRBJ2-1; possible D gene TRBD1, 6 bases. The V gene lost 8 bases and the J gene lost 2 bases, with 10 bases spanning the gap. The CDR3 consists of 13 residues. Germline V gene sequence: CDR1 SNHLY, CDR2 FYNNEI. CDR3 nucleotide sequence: TGTGCCAGCGGGACATCGACCTACAATGAGCAGTTCTTC. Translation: CASGTSTYNEQFF.

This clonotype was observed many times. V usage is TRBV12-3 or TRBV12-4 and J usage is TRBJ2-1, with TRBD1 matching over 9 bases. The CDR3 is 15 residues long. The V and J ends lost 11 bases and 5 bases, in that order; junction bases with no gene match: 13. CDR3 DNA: TGTGCCGCGCTAAGGGGACAGGGTCCCCACAATGAGCAGTTCTTC. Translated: CAALRGQGPHNEQFF.

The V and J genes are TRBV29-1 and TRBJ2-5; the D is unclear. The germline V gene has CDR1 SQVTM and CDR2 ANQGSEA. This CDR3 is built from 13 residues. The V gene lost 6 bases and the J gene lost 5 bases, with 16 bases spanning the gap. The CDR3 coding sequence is TGCAGCGTCCGAGGACCCTCCCGGGAGACCCAGTACTTC. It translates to CSVRGPSRETQYF.

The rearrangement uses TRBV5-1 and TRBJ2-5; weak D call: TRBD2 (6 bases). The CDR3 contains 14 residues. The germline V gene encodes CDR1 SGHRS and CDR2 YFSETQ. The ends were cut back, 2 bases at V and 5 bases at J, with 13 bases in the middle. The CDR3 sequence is CASSLAVAGETQYF. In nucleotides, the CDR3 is TGCGCCAGCAGCTTAGCAGTTGCGGGGGAGACCCAGTACTTC.

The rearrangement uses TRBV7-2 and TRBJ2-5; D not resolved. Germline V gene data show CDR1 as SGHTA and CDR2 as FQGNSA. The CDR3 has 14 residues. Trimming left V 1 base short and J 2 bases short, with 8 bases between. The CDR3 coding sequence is TGTGCCAGCAGCTTAGTCCCAAGGCAAGAGACCCAGTACTTC. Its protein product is CASSLVPRQETQYF.

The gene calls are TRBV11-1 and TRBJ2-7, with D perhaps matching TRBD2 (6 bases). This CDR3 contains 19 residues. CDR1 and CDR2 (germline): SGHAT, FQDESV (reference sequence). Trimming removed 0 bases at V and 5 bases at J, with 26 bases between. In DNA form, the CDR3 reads TGTGCCAGCAGCTTAGCGGACCCACTTGCGGGGACTTCCCTGGACGAGCAGTACTTC. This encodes CASSLADPLAGTSLDEQYF.

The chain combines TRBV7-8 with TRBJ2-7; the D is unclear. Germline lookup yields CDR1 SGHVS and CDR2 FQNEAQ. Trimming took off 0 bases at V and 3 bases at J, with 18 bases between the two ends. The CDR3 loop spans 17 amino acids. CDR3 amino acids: CASSLASLYQPHYEQYF. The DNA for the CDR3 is TGTGCCAGCAGCTTAGCTTCTCTATACCAACCCCACTACGAGCAGTACTTC.

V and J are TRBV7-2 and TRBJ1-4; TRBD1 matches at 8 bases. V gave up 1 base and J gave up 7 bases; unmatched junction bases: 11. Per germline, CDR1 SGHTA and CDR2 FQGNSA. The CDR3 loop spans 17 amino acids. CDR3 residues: CASSLESGGAVGEKLFF. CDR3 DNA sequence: TGTGCCAGCAGCTTAGAGTCAGGGGGCGCCGTCGGTGAAAAACTGTTTTTT.

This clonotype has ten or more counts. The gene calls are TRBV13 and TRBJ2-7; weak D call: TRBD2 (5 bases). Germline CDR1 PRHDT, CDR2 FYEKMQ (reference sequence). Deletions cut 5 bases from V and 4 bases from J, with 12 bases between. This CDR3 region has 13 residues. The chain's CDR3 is CASSPYGVYEQYV. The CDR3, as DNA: TGTGCCAGCAGCCCCTACGGGGTTTACGAGCAGTACGTC.

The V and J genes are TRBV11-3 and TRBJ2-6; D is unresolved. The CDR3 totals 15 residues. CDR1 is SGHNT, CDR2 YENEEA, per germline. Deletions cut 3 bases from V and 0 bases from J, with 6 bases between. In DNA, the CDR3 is TGTGCCAGCAGCTTGGCTAGCTCTGGGGCCAACGTCCTGACTTTC. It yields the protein CASSLASSGANVLTF.

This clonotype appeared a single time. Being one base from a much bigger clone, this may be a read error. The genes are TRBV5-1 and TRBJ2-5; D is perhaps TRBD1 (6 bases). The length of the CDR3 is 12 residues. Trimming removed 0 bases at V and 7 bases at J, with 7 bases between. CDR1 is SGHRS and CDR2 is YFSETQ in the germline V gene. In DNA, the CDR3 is TGCGCCAGCAGCTTGGGCAGGGGGACCCAGTACTTC. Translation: CASSLGRGTQYF.

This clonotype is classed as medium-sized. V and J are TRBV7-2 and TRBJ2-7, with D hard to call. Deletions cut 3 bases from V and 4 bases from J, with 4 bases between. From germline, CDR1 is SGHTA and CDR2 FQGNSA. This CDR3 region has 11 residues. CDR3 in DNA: TGTGCCAGCAGCTTTCAATACGAGCAGTACTTC. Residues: CASSFQYEQYF. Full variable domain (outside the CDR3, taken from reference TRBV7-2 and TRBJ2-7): GAGVSQSPSNKVTEKGKDVELRCDPISGHTALYWYRQSLGQGLEFLIYFQGNSAPDKSGLPSDRFSAERTGGSVSTLTIQRTQQEDSAVYLCASSFQYEQYFGPGTRLTVT.

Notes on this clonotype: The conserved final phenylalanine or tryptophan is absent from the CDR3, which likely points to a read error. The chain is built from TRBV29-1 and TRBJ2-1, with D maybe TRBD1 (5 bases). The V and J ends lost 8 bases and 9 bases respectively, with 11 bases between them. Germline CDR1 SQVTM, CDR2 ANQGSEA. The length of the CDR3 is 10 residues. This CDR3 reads CSLTGAEQFL. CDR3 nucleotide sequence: TGCAGCTTAACAGGAGCTGAGCAGTTCCTC.

The CDR3 region has the DNA TGTGCCAGCAGCGTAGGGTTAACCCGCGGGGGTACCGGGGAGCTGTTTTTT. Protein sequence: CASSVGLTRGGTGELFF. This chain uses TRBV9 with TRBJ2-2; TRBD2 agrees at 7 bases. With V trimmed by 0 bases and J by 5 bases, 10 bases remained unmatched. The CDR3 sequence is 17 residues long. Germline CDR1 is SGDLS and CDR2 is YYNGEE.

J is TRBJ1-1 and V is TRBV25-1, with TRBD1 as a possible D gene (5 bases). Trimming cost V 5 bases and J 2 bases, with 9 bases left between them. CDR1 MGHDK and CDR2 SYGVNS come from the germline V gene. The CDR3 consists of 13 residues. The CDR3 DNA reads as TGTGCCAGCAGTATTACAGGAAACACTGAAGCTTTCTTT. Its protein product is CASSITGNTEAFF. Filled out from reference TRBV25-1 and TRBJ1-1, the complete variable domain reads EADIYQTPRYLVIGTGKKITLECSQTMGHDKMYWYQQDPGMELHLIHYSYGVNSTEKGDLSSESTVSRIRTEHFPLTLESARPSHTSQYLCASSITGNTEAFFGQGTRLTVV.

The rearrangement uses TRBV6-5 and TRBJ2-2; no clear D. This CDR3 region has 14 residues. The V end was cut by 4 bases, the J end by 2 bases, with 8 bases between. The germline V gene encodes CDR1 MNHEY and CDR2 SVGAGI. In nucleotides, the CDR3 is TGTGCCAGCAGTTTAAGGATAAACACCGGGGAGCTGTTTTTT. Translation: CASSLRINTGELFF.

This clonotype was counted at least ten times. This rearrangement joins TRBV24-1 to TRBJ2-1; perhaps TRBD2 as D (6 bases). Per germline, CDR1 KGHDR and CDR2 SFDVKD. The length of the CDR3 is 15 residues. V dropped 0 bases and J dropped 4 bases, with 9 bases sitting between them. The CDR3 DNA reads TGTGCCACCAGTGATTTGGGTAGCGGATACAATGAGCAGTTCTTC. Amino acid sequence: CATSDLGSGYNEQFF.